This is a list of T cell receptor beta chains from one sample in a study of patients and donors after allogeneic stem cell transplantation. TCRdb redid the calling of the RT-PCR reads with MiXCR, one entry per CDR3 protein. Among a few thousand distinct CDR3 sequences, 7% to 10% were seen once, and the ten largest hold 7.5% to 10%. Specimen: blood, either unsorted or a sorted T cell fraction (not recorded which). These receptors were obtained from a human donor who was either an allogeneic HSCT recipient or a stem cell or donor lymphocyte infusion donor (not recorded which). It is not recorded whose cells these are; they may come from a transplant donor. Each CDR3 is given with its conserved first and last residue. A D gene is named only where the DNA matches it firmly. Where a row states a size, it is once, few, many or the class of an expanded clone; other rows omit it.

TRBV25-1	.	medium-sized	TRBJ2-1	TGTGCCAGCAGCGTAGTAGGTAGCCACAATGAGCAGTTCTTC	CASSVVGSHNEQFF
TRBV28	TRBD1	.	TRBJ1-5	TGTGCCAGCAGGGGACAGGGTACACATCAGCCCCAGCATTTT	CASRGQGTHQPQHF
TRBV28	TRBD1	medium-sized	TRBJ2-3	TGTGCCAGCACCCCCGGACAGGGTACAGATACGCAGTATTTT	CASTPGQGTDTQYF
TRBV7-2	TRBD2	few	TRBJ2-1	TGTGCCAGCAGCCTCAGAGGAGCTAGCGGGGGAAACAATGAGCAGTTCTTC	CASSLRGASGGNNEQFF
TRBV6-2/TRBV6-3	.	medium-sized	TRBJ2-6	TGTGCCAGCAGCACGAGAACCGGTGGGGCCAACGTCCTGACTTTC	CASSTRTGGANVLTF
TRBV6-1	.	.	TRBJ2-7	TGTGCCAGTCGACTAGACCAATCCTCCTACGAGCAGTACTTC	CASRLDQSSYEQYF
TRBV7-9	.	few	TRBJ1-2	TGTGCCAGCAGCTTAGAGTGGAGCTATGGCTACACCTTC	CASSLEWSYGYTF
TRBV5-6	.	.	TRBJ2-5	TGTGCCAGCAGCAAGACGAGGGAGACCCAGTACTTC	CASSKTRETQYF
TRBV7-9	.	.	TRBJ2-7	TGTGCCAGCAGCCCAGACGGCTCGCGGGAGCAGTACTTC	CASSPDGSREQYF
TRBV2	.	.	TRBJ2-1	TGTGCCAGCACGGAGCGTAGCTACAATGAGCAGTTCTTC	CASTERSYNEQFF
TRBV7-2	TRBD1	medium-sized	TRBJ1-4	TGTGCCAGCAGACAGGGGCGTGCTAATGAAAAACTGTTTTTT	CASRQGRANEKLFF
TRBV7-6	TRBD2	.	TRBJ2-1	TGTGCCAGCAGCCCCCACCCGGGACTAGCAGCCGGTGAGCAGTTCTTC	CASSPHPGLAAGEQFF
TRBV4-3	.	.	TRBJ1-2	TGCGCCAGCAGCCAAGGGCAGGGTTACGGCTACACCTTC	CASSQGQGYGYTF
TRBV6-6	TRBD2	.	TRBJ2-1	TGTGCCAGCAGTTACTCAAGCGGGAGCTCCTACAATGAGCAGTTCTTC	CASSYSSGSSYNEQFF
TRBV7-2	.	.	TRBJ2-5	TGTGCCAGCACTCTCTCAGCGGCGGAGACCCAGTACTTC	CASTLSAAETQYF
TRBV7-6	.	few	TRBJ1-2	TGTGCCAGCAGCTCATCTCCGGGGTATGGCTACACCTTC	CASSSSPGYGYTF
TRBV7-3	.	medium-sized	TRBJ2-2	TGTGCCAGCAGCACCCGCCCCCAGGGGGAGCTGTTTTTT	CASSTRPQGELFF
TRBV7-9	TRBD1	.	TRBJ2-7	TGTGCCAGCAGCCTCGACAGGGGGCAGTACTTC	CASSLDRGQYF
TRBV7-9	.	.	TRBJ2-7	TGTGCCAGCAGCTCCCTGGGCGGCACCTCCGAGCAGTACTTC	CASSSLGGTSEQYF
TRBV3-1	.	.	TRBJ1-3	TGTGCCAGCCGCAGGGATTTTGGAAACACCATATATTTT	CASRRDFGNTIYF
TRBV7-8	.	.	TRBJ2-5	TGTGCCAGCAGCTTAGGTCAGTCGCGGTTCCAAGAGACCCAGTACTTC	CASSLGQSRFQETQYF
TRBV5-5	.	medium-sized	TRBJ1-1	TGTGCCAGCAGCTTGAGGGGGAACACTGAAGCTTTCTTT	CASSLRGNTEAFF